This T cell receptor (beta chain) was observed in a study of CXCR3-negative and CXCR3-positive naive CD8 T cells. This CDR3 spans 20 amino acids. The germline CDR1 and CDR2 sequences are SGHVS and FQNEAQ. Libraries were UMI-labeled 5' RACE TRB cDNA. TCRdb re-called the 5' RACE reads, yielding one record per CDR3 amino acid sequence without DNA. The specimen's table records under 55,000 distinct CDR3 sequences. This receptor was taken from a human donor in good health. Some clones in this sample may be carry-over from other donors' samples. This chain links TRBV7-8 with TRBJ2-1; the D call of TRBD1 rests on TCRdb alone, since no DNA is present to check it. Sequencing input: memory CD8+ T cells from blood. The CDR3 spells CASSSLDGGAIMSSYNEQFF.